One T cell receptor beta chain is described in this entry. The data derive from a study of blood T cell repertoires in COVID-19. Study at large: Samples representing acute and convalescent COVID-19 were sourced from the United States, Italy and Spain.

Some clones are missing from TCRdb's copy, which holds only in-frame ones; the method was immunoSEQ multiplex PCR. The sample consists of fewer than 250,000 clones, around 92% of them appearing once. This receptor was obtained from a woman between 18 and 30 years old who had recovered from COVID-19. Sequencing was carried out using PBMCs or T cells enriched from blood (not recorded which).

The DNA of the CDR3 is TGTGCCATCAGTGACAGACAAGAGACCCAGTACTTC. Translation: CAISDRQETQYF. The chain recombines TRBV10-3 with TRBJ2-5; D unclear. V dropped 3 bases and J dropped 2 bases, with 4 bases sitting between them. The germline V gene encodes CDR1 ENHRY and CDR2 SYGVKD. CDR3 length: 12 amino acids.